The 15 T cell receptor beta chains reported below all come from one sample, sequenced in a study of cytomegalovirus exposure and HLA in healthy donors. With 60 Vbeta and 13 Jbeta primers, the PCR was carried out. TCRdb's table, derived via immunoSEQ multiplex PCR, lists solely in-frame clones and lacks some. The table shows fewer than 200,000 clones, with 73% occurring only once. Sample: PBMCs. These receptors originate from a woman between 18 and 29 years old in good health and CMV-seropositive.

This chain joins TRBV6-5 and TRBJ1-1; 7 nucleotides line up with TRBD1. Per the germline V gene, CDR1 is MNHEY and CDR2 is SVGAGI. With V trimmed by 6 bases and J by 3 bases, 10 bases remained unmatched. The CDR3 has 15 amino acids. The CDR3 coding sequence is TGTGCCAGCAGATTCTTAGACAGGGTTGACACTGAAGCTTTCTTT. Amino acid sequence: CASRFLDRVDTEAFF.

This sequence joins TRBV19 and TRBJ1-6, with 7 bases that match TRBD1. CDR3 length: 13 residues. J gave up 7 bases and V 11 bases, and 8 bases lay outside the gene matches. Germline assignment: CDR1 LNHDA and CDR2 SQIVND (reference sequence). The CDR3 DNA sequence: TGTGCCGGAGGAGACAGGGCGAATTCACCCCTCCACTTT. Translated: CAGGDRANSPLHF.

The chain recombines TRBV30 with TRBJ2-1; 8 positions match TRBD2. The germline V gene encodes CDR1 GTSNPN and CDR2 SVGIG (reference sequence). CDR3 length: 17 residues. With V trimmed by 1 base and J by 0 bases, 8 bases remained unmatched. In DNA form, the CDR3 reads TGTGCCTGGAGTGGGGAGCGGGGGCCCTACTCCTACAATGAGCAGTTCTTC. The encoded protein is CAWSGERGPYSYNEQFF. Based on the CDR3 plus reference TRBV30 and TRBJ2-1, the full variable domain is SQTIHQWPATLVQPVGSPLSLECTVEGTSNPNLYWYRQAAGRGLQLLFYSVGIGQISSEVPQNLSASRPQDRQFILSSKKLLLSDSGFYLCAWSGERGPYSYNEQFFGPGTRLTVL.

Comment on this clone: Germline is not matched at one junction end, which may reflect a read error. The chain links TRBV7-9 to TRBJ2-7, with 9 bases matching TRBD2. The germline gives CDR1 SEHNR, CDR2 FQNEAQ (reference sequence). The CDR3 length is 16 residues. CDR3 protein: CSSSPFSGGVSYEQYF. For the CDR3, the DNA is TGTTCCAGCAGCCCGTTTAGCGGGGGAGTGTCCTACGAGCAGTACTTC.

This chain uses TRBV19 with TRBJ1-4; D possibly corresponds to TRBD1 (5 bases). Germline CDR1 reads LNHDA; CDR2 reads SQIVND (reference sequence). Trimming cost V 5 bases and J 4 bases, with 14 bases left between them. This CDR3 spans 15 amino acids. The CDR3 loop reads CASSVRSGLNEKLFF. The CDR3 DNA reads as TGTGCCAGTAGTGTTCGGTCAGGGCTTAATGAAAAACTGTTTTTT.

The V gene is TRBV9, the J gene TRBJ2-1; 10 positions match TRBD1. Germline values: CDR1 SGDLS, CDR2 YYNGEE. Trimming cost V 0 bases and J 4 bases; bases outside gene matches: 1. The CDR3 totals 15 residues. This CDR3 is CASSVVGQGYNEQFF. CDR3 bases: TGTGCCAGCAGCGTAGTGGGACAGGGGTACAATGAGCAGTTCTTC.

The rearrangement joins TRBV5-1 to TRBJ2-7, with unresolved D. The CDR3 runs to 14 residues. V was clipped by 2 bases and J by 2 bases, with 11 bases between them. Germline V lookup: CDR1 SGHRS, CDR2 YFSETQ. Written as DNA, the CDR3 is TGCGCCAGCAGCTTCGGGTCGGCTGCCTACGAGCAGTACTTC. It codes for CASSFGSAAYEQYF.

The rearrangement links TRBV4-1 to TRBJ2-6, with a weak D call TRBD2 (7 bases). Germline V gene data show CDR1 as MGHRA and CDR2 as YSYEKL. This CDR3 contains 16 residues. Trimming removed 0 bases at V and 4 bases at J, with 10 bases between. Written as DNA, the CDR3 is TGCGCCAGCAGCCAAGATCGGGGGGCCGGGGCCAACGTCCTGACTTTC. Amino acids: CASSQDRGAGANVLTF.

This clone was observed a few times. The rearrangement joins TRBV10-3 to TRBJ1-2, with D possibly being TRBD1 (5 bases). The V and J ends lost 6 bases and 8 bases respectively, with 16 bases between them. Germline V gene lookup returns CDR1 ENHRY and CDR2 SYGVKD. CDR3 length: 13 amino acids. CDR3 sequence (DNA): TGTGCCATCAGGTCGACAGAGGTGGGCGGCTACACCTTC. Translating it yields CAIRSTEVGGYTF.

This clone came up once. The rearrangement uses TRBV19 and TRBJ2-2; 9 nucleotides agree with TRBD2. The V and J ends lost 6 bases and 4 bases, in that order; junction bases with no gene match: 9. Germline loops: CDR1 LNHDA, CDR2 SQIVND (reference sequence). CDR3 length: 16 amino acids. In DNA form, the CDR3 reads TGTGCCAGTAGGCTGCGCCCAGCGGGGGGCACCGGGGAGCTGTTTTTT. This sequence encodes CASRLRPAGGTGELFF. Full variable domain (missing parts from reference TRBV19 and TRBJ2-2): DGGITQSPKYLFRKEGQNVTLSCEQNLNHDAMYWYRQDPGQGLRLIYYSQIVNDFQKGDIAEGYSVSREKKESFPLTVTSAQKNPTAFYLCASRLRPAGGTGELFFGEGSRLTVL.

The chain has TRBV12-5 and TRBJ1-1; D unresolved. Trimming took 1 base from V and 2 from J, leaving 8 bases between them. The CDR3 extends over 14 amino acids. Germline-derived CDR1 and CDR2 are LGHNT and FRNRAP. The CDR3 coding sequence is TGTGCTAGTGGTTTGGACCTCTACAACACTGAAGCTTTCTTT. Protein: CASGLDLYNTEAFF. The full variable domain, in which reference TRBV12-5 and TRBJ1-1 provide the parts outside the CDR3, is DARVTQTPRHKVTEMGQEVTMRCQPILGHNTVFWYRQTMMQGLELLAYFRNRAPLDDSGMPKDRFSAEMPDATLATLKIQPSEPRDSAVYFCASGLDLYNTEAFFGQGTRLTVV.

This sequence joins TRBV9 and TRBJ2-3; 7 positions agree with TRBD2. V lost 0 bases to trimming and J lost 8 bases; unmatched junction nucleotides: 6. This CDR3 contains 14 residues. The germline V gene has CDR1 SGDLS and CDR2 YYNGEE. This CDR3 reads CASSVDLAAGTQYF. The DNA for the CDR3 is TGTGCCAGCAGCGTAGATCTAGCGGCAGGTACGCAGTATTTT. Based on the CDR3 plus reference TRBV9 and TRBJ2-3, the full variable domain is DSGVTQTPKHLITATGQRVTLRCSPRSGDLSVYWYQQSLDQGLQFLIQYYNGEERAKGNILERFSAQQFPDLHSELNLSSLELGDSALYFCASSVDLAAGTQYFGPGTRLTVL.

CDR3 coding DNA: TGTGCCAGCAGCTCAGGGGGCACCGGGGAGCTGTTTTTT. Encoded protein: CASSSGGTGELFF. The J gene is TRBJ2-2, the V gene TRBV7-9; TRBD1 aligns across 7 bases. This CDR3 is built from 13 residues. Losses at the gene ends were 4 bases for V and 4 bases for J; bases not matched to a gene: 0. CDR1 is SEHNR, CDR2 FQNEAQ, per germline (reference sequence).

The chain combines TRBV9 with TRBJ2-3; 9 nucleotides line up with TRBD1. This CDR3 has 13 residues. J lost 3 bases, V lost 5 bases, and 1 base had no gene match. Germline V gene sequence: CDR1 SGDLS, CDR2 YYNGEE. The CDR3 here is CASRDRGTDTQYF. In nucleotides, the CDR3 is TGTGCCAGCAGGGACAGGGGAACAGATACGCAGTATTTT.

This chain joins TRBV5-5 and TRBJ1-4; 7 bases are shared with TRBD1. The CDR3 runs to 14 residues. V lost 0 bases and J lost 6; bases outside the gene matches: 2. Germline CDR1 reads SGHKS; CDR2 reads YYEKEE (reference sequence). The CDR3: CASSLGQGYEKLFF. CDR3 nucleotide sequence: TGTGCCAGCAGCTTGGGACAGGGCTATGAAAAACTGTTTTTT.